This is a list of T cell receptor beta chains from one sample in a study of cytomegalovirus exposure and HLA in healthy donors. Sequenced by immunoSEQ multiplex PCR; TCRdb stores in-frame clones only, minus some. Altogether some 120,000 clones are present, around three quarters being singletons, with the ten largest covering 3% to 4%. Sample: PBMCs. The receptors here all came from a woman aged 50 to 60 in good health and CMV-seronegative. CDR3s include the opening cysteine and the closing phenylalanine or tryptophan. Each record gives: V gene, D gene, clone size, J gene, CDR3 protein, CDR3 DNA. The D gene is left open where the match is weak. Expanded clones are given a class, and other clones once, few, many or no size at all.

V: TRBV7-9; D: NA; size: NA; J: TRBJ2-7; CDR3: CASSPSGHSYEQYF; DNA: TGTGCCAGCAGCCCATCGGGACATTCCTACGAGCAGTACTTC
V: TRBV7-8; D: TRBD2; size: NA; J: TRBJ2-2; CDR3: CASSLAWEGTTSGINTGELFF; DNA: TGTGCCAGCAGCTTAGCTTGGGAGGGTACGACTAGCGGAATCAACACCGGGGAGCTGTTTTTT
V: TRBV11-2; D: TRBD2; size: NA; J: TRBJ2-1; CDR3: CASSRLAGSEQFF; DNA: TGTGCCAGCAGCCGACTAGCGGGAAGTGAGCAGTTCTTC
V: TRBV7-3; D: NA; size: NA; J: TRBJ1-5; CDR3: CASSLNRDQPQHF; DNA: TGTGCCAGCAGCCTCAACAGGGATCAGCCCCAGCATTTT
V: TRBV4-3; D: TRBD1; size: few; J: TRBJ2-7; CDR3: CASSRIRDSSYEQYF; DNA: TGCGCCAGCAGCCGCATCCGGGACAGCTCCTACGAGCAGTACTTC
V: TRBV28; D: TRBD1; size: NA; J: TRBJ1-2; CDR3: CASSYYDRVVNYGYTF; DNA: TGTGCCAGCAGTTATTATGACAGGGTGGTTAACTATGGCTACACCTTC
V: TRBV4-2; D: TRBD1; size: NA; J: TRBJ2-7; CDR3: CASSQAQGTGYEQYF; DNA: TGTGCCAGCAGCCAAGCACAGGGGACGGGCTACGAGCAGTACTTC
V: TRBV19; D: TRBD1; size: NA; J: TRBJ1-1; CDR3: CASRTGASGTEAFF; DNA: TGTGCCAGTAGGACAGGGGCTTCGGGGACTGAAGCTTTCTTT
V: TRBV28; D: NA; size: NA; J: TRBJ2-7; CDR3: CASSLGQPSYEQYF; DNA: TGTGCCAGCAGCCTCGGACAGCCATCCTACGAGCAGTACTTC
V: TRBV6-5; D: NA; size: NA; J: TRBJ1-1; CDR3: CASRKEGGSAEAFF; DNA: TGTGCCAGCAGGAAAGAGGGGGGGAGCGCTGAAGCTTTCTTT
V: TRBV28; D: NA; size: NA; J: TRBJ1-3; CDR3: CASSFLSGNTIYF; DNA: TGTGCCAGCAGTTTCCTCTCTGGAAACACCATATATTTT
V: TRBV28; D: TRBD2; size: NA; J: TRBJ2-5; CDR3: CASAMDLAGVRETQYF; DNA: TGTGCCAGCGCAATGGACCTAGCGGGAGTAAGAGAGACCCAGTACTTC
V: TRBV2; D: NA; size: NA; J: TRBJ2-5; CDR3: CASSVRQLETQYF; DNA: TGTGCCAGCAGTGTGCGGCAGCTGGAGACCCAGTACTTC
V: TRBV5-1; D: TRBD1; size: NA; J: TRBJ2-7; CDR3: CASSLISRDRSSYEQYF; DNA: TGCGCCAGCAGCTTGATCTCTCGGGACAGGAGCTCCTACGAGCAGTACTTC
V: TRBV29-1; D: NA; size: NA; J: TRBJ2-3; CDR3: CSVETGNPAQYF; DNA: TGCAGCGTTGAAACCGGGAATCCGGCGCAGTATTTT
V: TRBV7-9; D: TRBD1; size: few; J: TRBJ1-3; CDR3: CASSRGTGSSGNTIYF; DNA: TGTGCCAGCAGCAGAGGGACAGGGAGCTCTGGAAACACCATATATTTT
V: TRBV19; D: NA; size: few; J: TRBJ1-5; CDR3: CASSMLGNQPQHF; DNA: TGTGCCAGTAGTATGCTGGGCAATCAGCCCCAGCACTTT
V: TRBV7-9; D: NA; size: NA; J: TRBJ1-1; CDR3: CASSPGTGDLTEAFF; DNA: TGTGCCAGCAGCCCCGGGACCGGGGACTTAACTGAAGCTTTCTTT
V: TRBV5-1; D: TRBD1; size: NA; J: TRBJ2-4; CDR3: CASSGQGGDKNIQYF; DNA: TGCGCCAGCAGCGGACAGGGGGGGGACAAAAACATTCAGTACTTC
V: TRBV6-5; D: NA; size: NA; J: TRBJ1-1; CDR3: CASSYPSEAFF; DNA: TGTGCCAGCAGTTACCCATCTGAAGCTTTCTTT
V: TRBV2; D: TRBD1; size: NA; J: TRBJ1-1; CDR3: CASSEWTGEAFF; DNA: TGTGCCAGCAGTGAATGGACAGGGGAAGCTTTCTTT
V: TRBV4-3; D: TRBD1; size: NA; J: TRBJ2-1; CDR3: CASSQDWGGTGRNEQFF; DNA: TGCGCCAGCAGCCAAGATTGGGGGGGGACAGGGCGCAATGAGCAGTTCTTC
V: TRBV2; D: NA; size: NA; J: TRBJ1-5; CDR3: CASSEAGGSGNQPQHF; DNA: TGTGCCAGCAGTGAAGCAGGCGGGAGCGGCAATCAGCCCCAGCATTTT
V: TRBV30; D: TRBD2; size: NA; J: TRBJ2-1; CDR3: CAWSGGLPNEQFF; DNA: TGTGCCTGGAGTGGGGGACTACCCAATGAGCAGTTCTTC
V: TRBV6-5; D: NA; size: NA; J: TRBJ2-7; CDR3: CASSYMRGYEQYF; DNA: TGTGCCAGCAGTTACATGCGGGGTTACGAGCAGTACTTC
V: TRBV2; D: NA; size: once; J: TRBJ2-7; CDR3: CASSARQGYSEQYF; DNA: TGTGCCAGCAGTGCCCGGCAGGGGTACTCCGAGCAGTACTTC
V: TRBV5-6; D: NA; size: NA; J: TRBJ1-1; CDR3: CASSLVRQKNTEAFF; DNA: TGTGCCAGCAGCTTGGTACGCCAGAAGAACACTGAAGCTTTCTTT
V: TRBV7-3; D: TRBD2; size: few; J: TRBJ2-3; CDR3: CASSLSGGFADTQYF; DNA: TGTGCCAGCAGCTTAAGCGGGGGTTTTGCAGATACGCAGTATTTT
V: TRBV6-4; D: NA; size: few; J: TRBJ2-2; CDR3: CASSVLQNTGELFF; DNA: TGTGCCAGCAGTGTTTTACAGAACACCGGGGAGCTGTTTTTT
V: TRBV27; D: NA; size: NA; J: TRBJ1-5; CDR3: CASSLRQGSPQHF; DNA: TGTGCCAGCAGTTTACGGCAGGGCAGCCCCCAGCATTTT
V: TRBV7-9; D: TRBD1; size: NA; J: TRBJ2-1; CDR3: CASSFQSVPTGQGQFF; DNA: TGTGCCAGCAGCTTTCAATCAGTGCCGACAGGGCAGGGGCAGTTCTTC
V: TRBV7-2; D: TRBD2; size: NA; J: TRBJ2-3; CDR3: CASSLSGRATDTQYF; DNA: TGTGCCAGCAGCTTATCCGGGAGGGCGACAGATACGCAGTATTTT
V: TRBV5-6; D: NA; size: NA; J: TRBJ2-2; CDR3: CASSLIALLTGELFF; DNA: TGTGCCAGCAGCTTAATCGCGCTGCTAACCGGGGAGCTGTTTTTT
V: TRBV19; D: TRBD2; size: few; J: TRBJ2-1; CDR3: CASSMRELADNEQFF; DNA: TGTGCCAGTAGTATGAGAGAACTAGCGGACAATGAGCAGTTCTTC
V: TRBV7-3; D: TRBD2; size: NA; J: TRBJ2-7; CDR3: CASSSEPGLAGGQGTYEQYF; DNA: TGTGCCAGCAGCTCCGAACCGGGACTAGCGGGAGGGCAGGGCACCTACGAGCAGTACTTC
V: TRBV5-4; D: TRBD1; size: NA; J: TRBJ1-2; CDR3: CASNRTGTGGHGYTF; DNA: TGTGCCAGCAACCGTACCGGGACAGGGGGCCATGGCTACACCTTC
V: TRBV19; D: NA; size: NA; J: TRBJ1-1; CDR3: CASMSRENTEAFF; DNA: TGTGCCAGTATGTCGAGGGAGAACACTGAAGCTTTCTTT
V: TRBV7-9; D: NA; size: NA; J: TRBJ1-1; CDR3: CAGAAMNTEAFF; DNA: TGTGCAGGGGCGGCGATGAACACTGAAGCTTTCTTT
V: TRBV29-1; D: NA; size: few; J: TRBJ2-5; CDR3: CSAGDTGFETQYF; DNA: TGCAGCGCTGGGGACACAGGGTTCGAGACCCAGTACTTC
V: TRBV19; D: TRBD1; size: NA; J: TRBJ2-3; CDR3: CASGQGAGDTQYF; DNA: TGTGCCAGCGGACAGGGGGCGGGGGATACGCAGTATTTT
V: TRBV19; D: NA; size: NA; J: TRBJ1-1; CDR3: CASSPGTLLTFF; DNA: TGTGCCAGTAGCCCGGGGACTCTACTAACTTTCTTT
V: TRBV5-4; D: NA; size: NA; J: TRBJ2-7; CDR3: CASSFRDRSYEQYF; DNA: TGTGCCAGCAGCTTTCGCGACAGATCCTACGAGCAGTACTTC
V: TRBV11-2; D: NA; size: NA; J: TRBJ2-7; CDR3: CASSLQGSSYEQYF; DNA: TGTGCCAGCAGCTTACAGGGTAGCTCCTACGAGCAGTACTTC
V: TRBV5-6; D: TRBD1; size: NA; J: TRBJ1-1; CDR3: CASSPGTGGAGFLAFF; DNA: TGTGCCAGCAGCCCCGGGACAGGGGGCGCTGGGTTTTTAGCTTTCTTT
V: TRBV7-2; D: NA; size: once; J: TRBJ1-1; CDR3: CASSLGSEAFF; DNA: TGTGCCAGCAGCTTAGGGAGTGAAGCTTTCTTT
V: TRBV15; D: TRBD2; size: NA; J: TRBJ2-7; CDR3: CATTTSGAYEQYF; DNA: TGTGCCACCACAACTAGCGGGGCGTACGAGCAGTACTTC
V: TRBV4-3; D: TRBD1; size: NA; J: TRBJ1-1; CDR3: CASSLQRQGSTEAFF; DNA: TGCGCCAGCAGCCTTCAGCGACAGGGAAGCACTGAAGCTTTCTTT
V: TRBV7-6; D: NA; size: NA; J: TRBJ2-7; CDR3: CASSTPWGPSSYEQYF; DNA: TGTGCCAGCAGCACCCCGTGGGGGCCCAGCTCCTACGAGCAGTACTTC
V: TRBV29-1; D: NA; size: NA; J: TRBJ1-2; CDR3: CSVDGDYGYTF; DNA: TGCAGCGTTGACGGGGACTATGGCTACACCTTC
V: TRBV19; D: NA; size: NA; J: TRBJ2-7; CDR3: CASSTQGTSNYEQYF; DNA: TGTGCCAGTAGTACCCAGGGTACGTCTAACTACGAGCAGTACTTC
V: TRBV6-4; D: TRBD2; size: NA; J: TRBJ2-7; CDR3: CASSVSSGRAYEQYF; DNA: TGTGCCAGCAGTGTTTCAAGCGGGAGAGCCTACGAGCAGTACTTC
V: TRBV7-2; D: NA; size: NA; J: TRBJ1-2; CDR3: CASSQASGGNYGYTF; DNA: TGTGCCAGCAGCCAAGCTTCGGGGGGAAACTATGGCTACACCTTC
V: TRBV15; D: NA; size: NA; J: TRBJ1-1; CDR3: CATSTRGGNTEAFF; DNA: TGTGCCACCAGCACTAGAGGGGGAAACACTGAAGCTTTCTTT
V: TRBV10-3; D: NA; size: NA; J: TRBJ1-1; CDR3: CAISVAGRNTEAFF; DNA: TGTGCCATCAGTGTGGCTGGGAGGAACACTGAAGCTTTCTTT
V: TRBV15; D: NA; size: NA; J: TRBJ1-4; CDR3: CATSRDITQLGEKLFF; DNA: TGTGCCACCAGCAGAGATATAACACAGCTTGGAGAAAAACTGTTTTTT
V: TRBV30; D: TRBD1; size: NA; J: TRBJ1-2; CDR3: CAWRWDRNYGYTF; DNA: TGTGCCTGGAGGTGGGACAGGAACTATGGCTACACCTTC
V: TRBV5-1; D: NA; size: NA; J: TRBJ2-3; CDR3: CASSSQGSTDTQYF; DNA: TGCGCCAGCAGCTCCCAGGGTTCCACAGATACGCAGTATTTT
V: TRBV5-5; D: TRBD2; size: few; J: TRBJ2-7; CDR3: CASSPGGAGGFGYEQYF; DNA: TGTGCCAGCAGCCCGGGGGGGGCGGGAGGTTTCGGCTACGAGCAGTACTTC